Described below is a single T cell receptor beta chain sequence and its context. What it binds is unknown. CDR3 length: 15 amino acids. The entry originates in a study of T cells after yellow fever vaccination. Study-level findings and limits: Among primary-vaccination clones, most reappeared after the booster, at about 95% for CD4 and more than 75% for CD8. Within FACS-sorted repertoires, abundant clonotypes contaminating from the bulk population could be present. The secondary T-cell response peaked on day 5, not day 15, but was weaker.

TCRdb analysed the 5' RACE reads with MiXCR anew, one entry per CDR3 protein. The table includes hundreds of thousands of distinct CDR3 sequences, about 14% detected once. The starting material was PBMCs, obtained on the day of the yellow fever booster vaccination. J is TRBJ2-1 and V is TRBV21-1; the table's D call of TRBD1 was not tested on the DNA. TRBV21-1 is described as a pseudogene. The clonotype comes from a young man who received the YFV17D yellow fever vaccine. Here the CDR3 DNA reads TGTGCCAGCAGCAATAACTCGGGAACCAACAATGAGCAGTTCTTC. It translates to CASSNNSGTNNEQFF.